Given below is one T cell receptor beta chain in context. The PCR used 60 Vbeta and 13 Jbeta primers. The method was immunoSEQ multiplex PCR; TCRdb's version includes in-frame clones alone and lacks a portion of them. The table lists approximately 150,000 clones, 65% to 70% of them singletons. The source of the sample is a study of cytomegalovirus exposure and HLA in healthy donors. The CDR3 extends over 16 amino acids. V was trimmed by 6 bases and J by 3 bases, leaving 19 bases between them. Germline V gives CDR1 MNHEY, CDR2 SMNVEV (reference sequence). Material for sequencing was PBMCs. The gene calls are TRBV27 and TRBJ2-3; a weak D match, TRBD1 (5 bases). The sequence was collected from a woman between 18 and 30 years old in good health and CMV-seropositive. CDR3 loop: CASSPGFWGATDTQYF. DNA for the CDR3: TGTGCCAGCAGCCCTGGATTTTGGGGCGCTACAGATACGCAGTATTTT.